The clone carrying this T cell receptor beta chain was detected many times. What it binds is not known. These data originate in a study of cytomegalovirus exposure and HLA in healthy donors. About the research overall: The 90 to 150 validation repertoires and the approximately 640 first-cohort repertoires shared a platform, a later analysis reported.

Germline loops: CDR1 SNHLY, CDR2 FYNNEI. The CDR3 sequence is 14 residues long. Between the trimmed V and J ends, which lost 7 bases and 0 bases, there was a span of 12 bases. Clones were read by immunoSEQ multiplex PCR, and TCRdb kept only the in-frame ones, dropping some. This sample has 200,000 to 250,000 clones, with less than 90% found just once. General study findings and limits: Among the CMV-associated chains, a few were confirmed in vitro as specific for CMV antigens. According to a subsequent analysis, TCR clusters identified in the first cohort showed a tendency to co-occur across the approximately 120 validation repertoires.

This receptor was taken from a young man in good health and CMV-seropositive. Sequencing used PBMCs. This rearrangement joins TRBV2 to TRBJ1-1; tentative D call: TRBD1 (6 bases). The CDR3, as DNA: TGTGCCAGCACGACAGGCACCATGAACACTGAAGCTTTCTTT. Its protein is CASTTGTMNTEAFF. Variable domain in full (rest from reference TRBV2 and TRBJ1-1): EPEVTQTPSHQVTQMGQEVILRCVPISNHLYFYWYRQILGQKVEFLVSFYNNEISEKSEIFDDQFSVERPDGSNFTLKIRSTKLEDSAMYFCASTTGTMNTEAFFGQGTRLTVV.